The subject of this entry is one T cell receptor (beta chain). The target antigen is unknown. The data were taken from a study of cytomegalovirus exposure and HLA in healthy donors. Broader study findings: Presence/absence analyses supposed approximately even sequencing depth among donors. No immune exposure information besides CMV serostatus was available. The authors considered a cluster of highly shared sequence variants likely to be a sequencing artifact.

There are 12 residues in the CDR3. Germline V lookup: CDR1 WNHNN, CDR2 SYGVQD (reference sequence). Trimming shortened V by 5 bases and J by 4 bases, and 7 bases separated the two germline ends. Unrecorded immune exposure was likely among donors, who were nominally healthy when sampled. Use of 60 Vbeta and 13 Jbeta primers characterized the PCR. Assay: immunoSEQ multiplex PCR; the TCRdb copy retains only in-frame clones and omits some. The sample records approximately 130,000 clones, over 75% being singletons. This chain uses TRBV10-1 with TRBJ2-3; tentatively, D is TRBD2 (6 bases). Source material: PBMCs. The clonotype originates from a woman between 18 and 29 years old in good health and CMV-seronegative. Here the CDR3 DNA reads TGCGCCAGCAGTTCTAGCGCAGATACGCAGTATTTT. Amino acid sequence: CASSSSADTQYF.